What follows describes a single T cell receptor (beta chain). Its antigen is still unknown. Clones were read by immunoSEQ multiplex PCR, and TCRdb kept only the in-frame ones, dropping some. The sample has 70,000 or so clones; around 86% are singletons. The data are from a study of T cell responses to AZD1222 COVID-19 vaccine. Background on the study: Recipients boosted at about 4 weeks or about 12 weeks are pooled. Study results and caveats: Repertoires were obtained only post-peak T cell response.

Germline CDR1 and CDR2: SEHNR and FQNEAQ (reference sequence). Trimming shortened V by 5 bases and J by 7 bases, and 17 bases separated the two germline ends. The CDR3 is made up of 15 amino acids. The rearrangement links TRBV7-9 to TRBJ1-4; TRBD1 is a possible D gene (5 bases). This sequence was found in an adult in good health. The source material was peripheral blood, sampled on day 0 of AZD1222 vaccination. In DNA, the CDR3 is TGTGCCAGCAGCGCCCTCCGGGGCCAGCCTGAAAAACTGTTTTTT. Protein: CASSALRGQPEKLFF.